The following is a T cell receptor (beta chain) sequence with its context. The antigen it binds to is not known. The record has no base qualities; no much larger clone is one base away. The sample belongs to a study of OX40 agonist ivuxolimab in advanced cancers. Turning to the overall study: Ivuxolimab was a fully human IgG2 agonistic monoclonal antibody targeting the costimulatory receptor OX40 (CD134). The paper reports the monotherapy dose-escalation portion (N = 52 patients) of the phase I ivuxolimab trial. Three dose-escalation patients achieved partial responses, one with hepatocellular carcinoma and two with cutaneous melanoma. The point of sequencing TCRbeta in the periphery was to test whether ivuxolimab changed TCR sequence diversity and drove clonal T-cell expansion. Patients were allowed to have had prior anti-PD-1, anti-PD-L1 or anti-CTLA-4 therapy, and approximately 40% of the dose-escalation patients had been treated with checkpoint inhibitors. Intravenous ivuxolimab was administered to patients every 2 weeks at six dose levels: 0.01, 0.1, 0.3, 1.5, 3 and 10 mg/kg. Among the roughly 50 dose-escalation patients, around 19 had hepatocellular carcinoma, approximately 15 melanoma, 9 renal cell carcinoma and 9 head and neck cancer. In the dose-escalation cohort, 70% to 90% of patients were male, and the mean age was 60 years with a range of about 23 to 79.

To sequence the TCRbeta CDR3 region, genomic DNA was isolated from the sorted cells. The immunoSEQ Assay was used for sequencing of TCRbeta CDR3 regions. TCRdb provides this immuneACCESS table in a form limited to in-frame rearrangements. Some clones are lacking; in checked studies, under half of them reflect an unresolved V gene, and why the rest are absent is not known. The table for this sample lists around 150,000 clones; over 75% of them were counted only once. The ten largest account for about 1% of the sample. Overall study results and their limits: After ivuxolimab, expanded clones were on average more numerous among CD8+ T cells than among CD4+ T cells. Which antigens the clonally expanded peripheral T cells were specific for was not determined. Low levels of normalized T-cell clonal expansion were also shown by some nonresponding patients. At doses of 0.1 to 3.0 mg/kg, clonal expansion of both CD4+ and CD8+ T cells in blood was seen between baseline and week 6. Partial responders in the 0.1-3.0 mg/kg groups had among the lowest normalized peripheral clonal expansion, especially among CD8+ T cells.

The germline V gene yields SGHAT for CDR1 and FQNNGV for CDR2. Trimming leaves V shorter by 5 bases and J shorter by 5 bases, with the junction holding 10 bases beyond the gene matches. From cysteine to phenylalanine, the CDR3 is 15 amino acids long. Only the CDR3 region is kept as DNA, spanning 45 bases read in frame from base 1. The trial excluded patients who had a history of autoimmune disease or were on systemic immunosuppression. Peripheral blood for TCR sequencing was collected from all dose cohorts at baseline, on cycle 4 day 1, and on cycle 7 day 1. Samples came from an open-label, multicenter, first-in-human phase I dose-escalation trial of ivuxolimab. The trial enrolled adults with locally advanced or metastatic head and neck squamous cell, hepatocellular, melanoma or renal cell carcinoma. Before TCR sequencing, CD4+ T cells and CD8+ T cells were sorted from peripheral blood as separate populations.

Here the chain combines TRBV11-2 and TRBJ1-1, and TRBD1 matches 8 of the central bases. The sample in question was CD4+ or CD8+ T cells sorted from blood, obtained in a trial of the OX40 agonist ivuxolimab. This TCR derives from an adult with an advanced solid tumor such as melanoma, head and neck, liver or kidney cancer. CDR3 protein: CASSADRVWGTEAFF. At the DNA level, the sequence is TGTGCCAGCAGCGCGGACAGGGTCTGGGGTACTGAAGCTTTCTTT.